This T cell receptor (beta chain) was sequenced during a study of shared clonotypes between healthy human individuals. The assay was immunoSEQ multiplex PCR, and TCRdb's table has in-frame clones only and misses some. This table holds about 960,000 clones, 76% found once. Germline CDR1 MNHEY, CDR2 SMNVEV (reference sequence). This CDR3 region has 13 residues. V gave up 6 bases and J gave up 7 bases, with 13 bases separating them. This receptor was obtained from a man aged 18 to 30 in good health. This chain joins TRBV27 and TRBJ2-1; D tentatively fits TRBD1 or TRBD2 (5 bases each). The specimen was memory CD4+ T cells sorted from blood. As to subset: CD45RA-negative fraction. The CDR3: CASREAGANEQFF. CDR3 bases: TGTGCCAGCAGGGAAGCCGGGGCAAATGAGCAGTTCTTC.